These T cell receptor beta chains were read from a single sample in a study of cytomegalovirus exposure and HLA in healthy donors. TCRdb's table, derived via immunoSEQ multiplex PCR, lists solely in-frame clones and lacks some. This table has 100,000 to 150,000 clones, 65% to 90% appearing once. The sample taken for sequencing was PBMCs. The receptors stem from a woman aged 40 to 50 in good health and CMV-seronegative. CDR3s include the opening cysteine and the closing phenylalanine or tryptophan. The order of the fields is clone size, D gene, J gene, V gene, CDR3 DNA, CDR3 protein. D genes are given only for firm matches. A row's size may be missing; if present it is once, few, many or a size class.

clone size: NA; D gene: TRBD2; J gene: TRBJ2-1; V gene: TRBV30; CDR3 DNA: TGTGCCTGGAGTGTACAACAACTCGCCATAGCGGGCCCCCTGAATGAGCAGTTCTTC; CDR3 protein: CAWSVQQLAIAGPLNEQFF
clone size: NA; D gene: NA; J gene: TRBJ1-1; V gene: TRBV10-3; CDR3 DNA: TGTGCCATCAGGGAGTATAAGCGTGATGACACTGAAGCTTTCTTT; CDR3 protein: CAIREYKRDDTEAFF
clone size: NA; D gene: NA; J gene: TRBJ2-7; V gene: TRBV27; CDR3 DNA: TGTGCCAGCAGGGGCAGGGTTTCCTACGAGCAGTACTTC; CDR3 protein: CASRGRVSYEQYF
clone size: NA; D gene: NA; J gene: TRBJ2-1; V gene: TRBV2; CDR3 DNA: TGTGCCAGCTATACAGGCTCCTACAATGAGCAGTTCTTC; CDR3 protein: CASYTGSYNEQFF
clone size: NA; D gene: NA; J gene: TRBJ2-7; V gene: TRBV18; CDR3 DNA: TGTGCCAGCTCACCACCCTCACTGAACGAGCAGTACTTC; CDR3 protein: CASSPPSLNEQYF
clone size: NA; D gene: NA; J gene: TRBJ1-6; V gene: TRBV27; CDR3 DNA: TGTGCCAGCAAAGTCTCGAGCTCCTATAATTCACCCCTCCACTTT; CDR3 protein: CASKVSSSYNSPLHF
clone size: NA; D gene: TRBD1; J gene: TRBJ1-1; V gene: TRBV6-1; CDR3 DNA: TGTGCCAGCGGATGGACAGGGTCGATGGCTGAAGCTTTCTTT; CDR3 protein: CASGWTGSMAEAFF
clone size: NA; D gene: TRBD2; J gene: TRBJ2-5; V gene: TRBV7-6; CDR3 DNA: TGTGCCAGCAGCCCAGACCAGCGGGAGGGCGGGACCCAGTACTTC; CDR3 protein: CASSPDQREGGTQYF
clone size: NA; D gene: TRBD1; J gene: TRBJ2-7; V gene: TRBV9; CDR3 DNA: TGTGCCAGCAGCGGATCGGGACAGTTTGGCGAGCAGTACTTC; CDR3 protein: CASSGSGQFGEQYF
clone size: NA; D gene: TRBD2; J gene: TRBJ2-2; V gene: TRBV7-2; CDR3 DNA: TGTGCCAGCAGCTTAATGGGACTAACAAACACCGGGGAGCTGTTTTTT; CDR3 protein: CASSLMGLTNTGELFF
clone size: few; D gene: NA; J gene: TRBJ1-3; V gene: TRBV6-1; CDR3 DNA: TGTGCCAGCAGACAGTTCGGCTCTGGAAACACCATATATTTT; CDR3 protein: CASRQFGSGNTIYF
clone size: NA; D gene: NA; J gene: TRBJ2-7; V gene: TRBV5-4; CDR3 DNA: TGTGCCAGCAGCTTAGGGGAAAACTCCTACGAGCAGTACTTC; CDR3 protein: CASSLGENSYEQYF